These T cell receptor beta chains were read from a single sample in a study of shared clonotypes between healthy human individuals. The assay was immunoSEQ multiplex PCR, and TCRdb's table has in-frame clones only and misses some. The sample lists 550,000 to 600,000 clones; roughly 98% were seen once. Sequencing was performed on naive CD8+ T cells sorted from blood. All receptors come from a man aged 30 to 39 in good health. Each CDR3 is given with its conserved first and last residue. Each record gives: J gene, D gene, clone size, CDR3 length, V gene, CDR3 DNA, CDR3 protein. The D gene is left open where the match is weak. Rows give clone size only sometimes, using once, few, many, or a class for an expanded clone.

TRBJ1-5 TRBD1 NA 15 TRBV27 TGTGCCAGCAGATCCGGGACAGGCGGACATCAGCCCCAGCATTTT CASRSGTGGHQPQHF
TRBJ2-7 TRBD1 once 12 TRBV10-1 TGCGCCAGCAGTGGAAGGGGGCAGGAGCAGTACTTC CASSGRGQEQYF
TRBJ2-7 NA NA 14 TRBV29-1 TGCAGCGTTGATTCCGGGAGCGACTTAGACGAGCAGTACTTC CSVDSGSDLDEQYF
TRBJ2-1 NA NA 13 TRBV25-1 TGTGCCAGCAGCTTACAGTTGTTTGGTGAGCAGTTCTTC CASSLQLFGEQFF
TRBJ1-2 NA NA 17 TRBV27 TGTGCCAGCAGCTCCGCCCCGGGGGGGCCCCCACCCTATGGCTACACCTTC CASSSAPGGPPPYGYTF
TRBJ2-3 NA NA 19 TRBV13 TGTGCCAGCAGCCCTATACAAGGTGAGGCCTCAGGAGACACAGATACGCAGTATTTT CASSPIQGEASGDTDTQYF
TRBJ2-1 NA once 19 TRBV7-9 TGTGCCAGCAGCTGGACCCCCGGAGGACAGTTGAGTACCTACAATGAGCAGTTCTTC CASSWTPGGQLSTYNEQFF
TRBJ2-1 TRBD1 NA 13 TRBV29-1 TGCAGCGTTGGACAGGGCACCTCCAATGAGCAGTTCTTC CSVGQGTSNEQFF
TRBJ1-2 NA NA 14 TRBV11-2 TGTGCCAGCAGCTTAGATCCAGGGAACTATGGCTACACCTTC CASSLDPGNYGYTF
TRBJ2-1 NA NA 14 TRBV7-9 TGTGCCAGCAGCTCATTTCGGCGGTCTGATGAGCAGTTCTTC CASSSFRRSDEQFF
TRBJ2-7 NA NA 14 TRBV7-2 TGTGCCAGCAGCTCCCGGGGGGCGGGACGAGAGCAGTACTTC CASSSRGAGREQYF
TRBJ2-7 TRBD2 NA 14 TRBV30 TGTGCCTGGATACACCCCGGGACTAGCTACGAGCAGTACTTC CAWIHPGTSYEQYF
TRBJ2-7 NA NA 13 TRBV7-7 TGTGCTAGCAGCTCCTCAGAGGGCTACGAGCAGTACTTC CASSSSEGYEQYF
TRBJ2-5 NA NA 16 TRBV11-2 TGTGCCAGCAGCTATGGAGGCCCAAGGGGGCAAGAGACCCAGTACTTC CASSYGGPRGQETQYF
TRBJ2-7 NA NA 16 TRBV5-1 TGCGCCAGCAGCTTGGCCATTGGCGGGTTAGCCTACGAGCAGTACTTC CASSLAIGGLAYEQYF
TRBJ2-3 TRBD2 NA 16 TRBV7-8 TGTGCCAGCCTGGACCTTAGTGGGAGGGCCACAGATACGCAGTATTTT CASLDLSGRATDTQYF
TRBJ2-7 NA NA 15 TRBV10-3 TGTGCCATCCAATCCTCTCAGGTAGAGTCTCACGAGCAGTACTTC CAIQSSQVESHEQYF
TRBJ2-1 NA NA 14 TRBV30 TGTGCCTGGAGTGAATCGCGTCTTTTTGGAGAGCAGTTCTTC CAWSESRLFGEQFF
TRBJ2-2 NA NA 14 TRBV27 TGTGCCAGCAGCCCCCCCAATGACACCGGGGAGCTGTTTTTT CASSPPNDTGELFF
TRBJ2-5 NA NA 16 TRBV7-2 TGTGCCAGCAGCTTAGATTTCCTGGCGGTTGAAGAGACCCAGTACTTC CASSLDFLAVEETQYF